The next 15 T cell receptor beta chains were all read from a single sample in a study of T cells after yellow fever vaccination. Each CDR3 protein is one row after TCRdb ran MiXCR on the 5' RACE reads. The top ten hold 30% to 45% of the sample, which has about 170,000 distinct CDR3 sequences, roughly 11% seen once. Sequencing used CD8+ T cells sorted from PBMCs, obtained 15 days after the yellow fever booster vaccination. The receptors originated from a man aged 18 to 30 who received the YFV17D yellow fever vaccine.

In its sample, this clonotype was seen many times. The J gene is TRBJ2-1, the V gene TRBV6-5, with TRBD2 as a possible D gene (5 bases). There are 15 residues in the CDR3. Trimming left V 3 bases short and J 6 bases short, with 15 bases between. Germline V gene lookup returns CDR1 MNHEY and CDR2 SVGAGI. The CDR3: CASSYYPGRGNEQFF. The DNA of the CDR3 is TGTGCCAGCAGTTATTACCCGGGTCGGGGCAATGAGCAGTTCTTC.

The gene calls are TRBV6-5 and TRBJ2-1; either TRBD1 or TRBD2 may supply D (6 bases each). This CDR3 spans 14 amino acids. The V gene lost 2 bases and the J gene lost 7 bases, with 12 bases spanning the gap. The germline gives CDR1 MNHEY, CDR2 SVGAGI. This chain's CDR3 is CASSYGGPWNEQFF. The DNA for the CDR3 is TGTGCCAGCAGTTACGGGGGGCCTTGGAATGAGCAGTTCTTC.

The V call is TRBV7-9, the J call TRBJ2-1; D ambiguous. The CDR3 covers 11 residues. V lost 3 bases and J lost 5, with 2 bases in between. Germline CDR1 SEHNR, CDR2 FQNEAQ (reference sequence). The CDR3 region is CASSFHNEQFF. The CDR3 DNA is TGTGCCAGCAGCTTTCACAATGAGCAGTTCTTC.

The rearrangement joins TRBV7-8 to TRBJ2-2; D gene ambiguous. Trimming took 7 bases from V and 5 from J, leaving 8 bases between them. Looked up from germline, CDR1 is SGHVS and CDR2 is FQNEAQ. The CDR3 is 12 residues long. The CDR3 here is CASIRTTGELFF. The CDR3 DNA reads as TGTGCCAGCATCCGGACGACCGGGGAGCTGTTTTTT. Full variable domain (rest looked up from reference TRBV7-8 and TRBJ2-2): GAGVSQSPRYKVAKRGQDVALRCDPISGHVSLFWYQQALGQGPEFLTYFQNEAQLDKSGLPSDRFFAERPEGSVSTLKIQRTQQEDSAVYLCASIRTTGELFFGEGSRLTVL.

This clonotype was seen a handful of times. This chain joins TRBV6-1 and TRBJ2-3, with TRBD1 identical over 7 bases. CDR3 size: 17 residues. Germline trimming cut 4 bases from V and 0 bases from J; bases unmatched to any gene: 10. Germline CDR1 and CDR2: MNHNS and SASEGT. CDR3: CASSVQGDLRSTDTQYF. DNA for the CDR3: TGTGCCAGCAGTGTCCAGGGGGACCTCCGTAGCACAGATACGCAGTATTTT.

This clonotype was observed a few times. The CDR3 loop reads CASSPISSYNEQFF. Here the CDR3 DNA reads TGTGCCAGCAGCCCGATTAGCTCCTACAATGAGCAGTTCTTC. V is TRBV7-6 and J is TRBJ2-1; D ambiguous. The CDR3 has 14 amino acids. V was cut by 5 bases and J by 0 bases, with 8 bases left in between. The V gene's germline CDR1 is SGHVS and CDR2 FNYEAQ.

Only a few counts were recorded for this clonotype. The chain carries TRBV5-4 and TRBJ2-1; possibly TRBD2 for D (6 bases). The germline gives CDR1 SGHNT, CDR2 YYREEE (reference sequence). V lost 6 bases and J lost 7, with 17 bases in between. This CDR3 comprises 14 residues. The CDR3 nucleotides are TGTGCCAGCACCCTCCGCGGGGTTTGGAATGAGCAGTTCTTC. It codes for CASTLRGVWNEQFF.

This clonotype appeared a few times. CDR3: CASSYSRANQPQHF. The CDR3 bases are TGTGCCAGCAGTTACTCCCGGGCAAATCAGCCCCAGCATTTT. The chain links TRBV6-2 or TRBV6-3 to TRBJ1-5; no firm D call. The V end was cut by 0 bases, the J end by 4 bases, with 7 bases between. From germline, CDR1 is MNHEY and CDR2 SVGEGT. This CDR3 has 14 amino acids.

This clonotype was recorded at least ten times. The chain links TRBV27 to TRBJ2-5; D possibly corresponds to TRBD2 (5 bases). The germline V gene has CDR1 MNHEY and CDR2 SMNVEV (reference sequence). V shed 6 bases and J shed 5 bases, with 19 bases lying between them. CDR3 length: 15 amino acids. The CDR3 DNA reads TGTGCCAGCAGCTTCGGACCCGCCCCGGGGGAGACCCAGTACTTC. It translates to CASSFGPAPGETQYF.

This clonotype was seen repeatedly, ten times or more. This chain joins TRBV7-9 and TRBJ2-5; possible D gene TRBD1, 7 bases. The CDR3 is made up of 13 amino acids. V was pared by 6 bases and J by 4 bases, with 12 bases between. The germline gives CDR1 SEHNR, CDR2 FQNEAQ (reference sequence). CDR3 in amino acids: CASSRGDRETQYF. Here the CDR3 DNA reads TGTGCCAGCAGTCGCGGGGACAGAGAGACCCAGTACTTC.

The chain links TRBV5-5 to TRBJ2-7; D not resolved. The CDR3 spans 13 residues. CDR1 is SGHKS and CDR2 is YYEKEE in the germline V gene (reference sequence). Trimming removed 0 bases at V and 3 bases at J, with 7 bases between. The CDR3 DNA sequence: TGTGCCAGCAGCTTGGGGGTCTTCTACGAGCAGTACGTC. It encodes CASSLGVFYEQYV.

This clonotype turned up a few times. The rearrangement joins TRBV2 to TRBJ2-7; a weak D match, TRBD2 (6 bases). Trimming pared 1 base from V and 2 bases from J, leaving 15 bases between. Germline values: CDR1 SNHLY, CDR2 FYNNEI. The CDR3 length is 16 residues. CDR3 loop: CASSEGGPGETYEQYF. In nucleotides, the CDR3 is TGTGCCAGCAGTGAAGGTGGCCCGGGGGAAACCTACGAGCAGTACTTC.

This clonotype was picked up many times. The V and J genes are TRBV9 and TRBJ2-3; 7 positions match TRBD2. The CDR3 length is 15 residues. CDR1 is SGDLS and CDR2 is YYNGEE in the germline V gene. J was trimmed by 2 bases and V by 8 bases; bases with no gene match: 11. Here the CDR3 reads CASREGLRDTDTQYF. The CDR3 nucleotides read TGTGCCAGTAGGGAGGGGCTCCGAGACACAGATACGCAGTATTTT. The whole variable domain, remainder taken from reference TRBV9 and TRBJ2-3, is DSGVTQTPKHLITATGQRVTLRCSPRSGDLSVYWYQQSLDQGLQFLIQYYNGEERAKGNILERFSAQQFPDLHSELNLSSLELGDSALYFCASREGLRDTDTQYFGPGTRLTVL.

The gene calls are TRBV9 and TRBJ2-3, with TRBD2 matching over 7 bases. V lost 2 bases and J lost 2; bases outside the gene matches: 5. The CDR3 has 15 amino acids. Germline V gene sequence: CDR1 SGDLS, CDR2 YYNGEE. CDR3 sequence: CASSVRGRITDTQYF. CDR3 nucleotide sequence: TGTGCCAGCAGCGTGCGGGGGAGAATCACAGATACGCAGTATTTT.

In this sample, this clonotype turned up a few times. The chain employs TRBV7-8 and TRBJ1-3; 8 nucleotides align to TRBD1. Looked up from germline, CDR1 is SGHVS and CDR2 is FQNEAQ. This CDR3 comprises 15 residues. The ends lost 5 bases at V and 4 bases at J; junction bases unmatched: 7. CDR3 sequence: CASSLGTGVGNTIYF. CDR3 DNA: TGTGCCAGCAGCCTCGGGACAGGCGTCGGAAACACCATATATTTT.